The present T cell receptor beta chain was sequenced within a study of tumor and adjacent non-tumor tissue in lung cancer. Study-level points and caveats: Top 100 clones took a larger repertoire share in normal lung. Tumor tissue had significantly higher TCR diversity than normal lung.

The template was RNA from unsorted bulk tissue. This non-tumor lung sample came from over 3 cm beyond the tumor edge. The germline V gene has CDR1 LGHNA and CDR2 YNFKEQ. The V and J ends lost 10 bases and 4 bases respectively, with 25 bases between them. The CDR3 spans 16 residues. As regards this clonotype: Its antigen is still unknown.

Three rounds of nested PCR, following a modified ARM-PCR protocol, produced the TCRbeta library. From the multiplex PCR reads, TCRdb called clonotypes with MiXCR, one entry per CDR3 protein. The data hold roughly 75,000 distinct CDR3 sequences, with 80% to 90% observed a single time. This sequence was found in a man in his fifties or sixties with non-small cell lung cancer. Sequenced sample: distant non-tumor lung tissue. This chain connects TRBV4-2 to TRBJ1-1, with D maybe TRBD1 (6 bases). The CDR3 spells CANSQVGQLETTEAFF. The CDR3 bases are TGTGCCAACAGTCAAGTCGGACAGCTTGAGACCACTGAAGCTTTCTTT.